These T cell receptor beta chains were read from a single sample in a study of cytomegalovirus exposure and HLA in healthy donors. Sequencing was performed with immunoSEQ multiplex PCR; in TCRdb, only in-frame clones are kept and a portion is missing. The data contain 130,000 to 150,000 clones, 85% to 90% of them singletons. Sample: PBMCs. The receptors come from a woman aged 18-35 years in good health and CMV-seropositive. The CDR3 runs from the conserved cysteine through the conserved F or W. D genes are given only for firm matches. A row's size may be missing; if present it is once, few, many or a size class.

length,D,size,V,J,CDR3,DNA
15,TRBD1,.,TRBV7-2,TRBJ2-7,CASSLRQGPSYEQYF,TGTGCCAGCAGCCTGAGACAGGGCCCATCCTACGAGCAGTACTTC
11,TRBD1,.,TRBV7-9,TRBJ2-1,CASSGGNEQFF,TGTGCCAGCTCAGGGGGCAATGAGCAGTTCTTC
16,.,.,TRBV4-3,TRBJ2-2,CASSQETRSVTGELFF,TGCGCCAGCAGCCAAGAGACACGGTCGGTCACCGGGGAGCTGTTTTTT
13,.,.,TRBV6-6,TRBJ1-5,CASTGGNYQPQHF,TGTGCCAGCACCGGGGGGAACTATCAGCCCCAGCATTTT
13,.,.,TRBV28,TRBJ2-7,CASSLPQGYEQYF,TGTGCCAGCAGTTTACCTCAGGGTTACGAGCAGTACTTC
12,.,.,TRBV10-3,TRBJ2-5,CAIGNSEETQYF,TGTGCCATTGGAAACAGTGAAGAGACCCAGTACTTC
13,.,once,TRBV5-1,TRBJ2-5,CASSPGPGETQYF,TGCGCCAGCAGCCCGGGCCCGGGGGAGACCCAGTACTTC
13,.,.,TRBV29-1,TRBJ2-7,CSVGRGEGYEQYF,TGCAGCGTTGGGAGGGGAGAAGGCTACGAGCAGTACTTC
14,TRBD1,.,TRBV2,TRBJ2-7,CASRVGGASYEQYF,TGTGCCAGCAGGGTAGGGGGCGCCTCATACGAGCAGTACTTC
16,.,once,TRBV5-1,TRBJ2-4,CASSLRVATSINIQYF,TGCGCCAGCAGCTTGCGGGTAGCGACAAGTATAAACATTCAGTACTTC
15,TRBD1,few,TRBV19,TRBJ1-6,CASSKHRGRDSPLHF,TGTGCCAGTAGTAAACACAGGGGTAGGGATTCACCCCTCCACTTT
13,TRBD1,.,TRBV30,TRBJ1-1,CAWSGQAKTEAFF,TGTGCCTGGAGCGGACAGGCCAAAACTGAAGCTTTCTTT
14,.,.,TRBV7-7,TRBJ2-5,CASSPPIAWETQYF,TGTGCTAGCAGCCCTCCGATAGCCTGGGAGACCCAGTACTTC
14,.,.,TRBV14,TRBJ2-3,CASSSRGSPDTQYF,TGTGCCAGCAGCTCCAGGGGTAGCCCAGATACGCAGTATTTT
12,.,.,TRBV11-2,TRBJ2-7,CASRETGLEQYF,TGTGCCAGCAGAGAAACAGGGTTGGAGCAGTACTTC
12,.,.,TRBV2,TRBJ2-3,CASSRESDTQYF,TGTGCCAGCAGCAGGGAATCAGATACGCAGTATTTT
15,TRBD1,.,TRBV27,TRBJ2-5,CASSPSDRAQETQYF,TGTGCCAGCAGTCCATCGGACAGGGCACAAGAGACCCAGTACTTC
13,.,.,TRBV7-8,TRBJ2-2,CASSPGVTGELFF,TGTGCCAGCAGCCCAGGTGTCACCGGGGAGCTGTTTTTT
12,.,.,TRBV7-8,TRBJ2-7,CATRSDVRGQYF,TGTGCCACACGTTCAGACGTACGAGGGCAGTACTTC
13,.,.,TRBV7-2,TRBJ1-5,CASSSRRGQPQHF,TGTGCCAGCAGCTCTCGTCGGGGGCAGCCCCAGCATTTT
13,.,.,TRBV29-1,TRBJ1-5,CSVESGLDQPQHF,TGCAGCGTTGAGTCAGGGTTGGATCAGCCCCAGCATTTT
13,.,.,TRBV7-6,TRBJ1-3,CASSPPGGNTIYF,TGTGCCAGCAGCCCCCCCGGTGGAAACACCATATATTTT
15,.,.,TRBV5-5,TRBJ2-7,CASSLSRSVVYEQYF,TGTGCCAGCAGCTTGTCTAGATCGGTGGTGTACGAGCAGTACTTC
14,TRBD2,.,TRBV25-1,TRBJ2-3,CASGSGSRADTQYF,TGTGCCAGCGGTAGCGGGAGTCGGGCAGATACGCAGTATTTT
14,TRBD1,.,TRBV29-1,TRBJ1-2,CSVEGVTGGYGYTF,TGCAGCGTTGAAGGGGTAACAGGGGGTTATGGCTACACCTTC
16,TRBD1,.,TRBV6-5,TRBJ2-7,CASSYSTGTVSYEQYF,TGTGCCAGCAGTTACTCGACCGGGACAGTCTCCTACGAGCAGTACTTC
15,TRBD1,.,TRBV6-5,TRBJ1-2,CASSYGTGAAHGYTF,TGTGCCAGCAGTTACGGGACAGGGGCTGCGCATGGCTACACCTTC
15,TRBD1,.,TRBV7-8,TRBJ2-7,CASSLAQGVPYEQYF,TGTGCCAGCAGCTTAGCACAGGGGGTACCCTACGAGCAGTACTTC
14,TRBD2,.,TRBV13,TRBJ2-3,CASSNGLDGNTQYF,TGTGCCAGCAGCAATGGACTAGATGGTAATACGCAGTATTTT
14,.,.,TRBV6-1,TRBJ1-1,CASSVYRDGTEAFF,TGTGCCAGCAGCGTATACAGGGATGGTACTGAAGCTTTCTTT
15,TRBD1,.,TRBV18,TRBJ1-1,CASSRRDRADTEAFF,TGTGCCAGCTCACGTCGCGACAGGGCAGACACTGAAGCTTTCTTT
15,TRBD2,.,TRBV28,TRBJ2-1,CASSSSGSLYNEQFF,TGTGCCAGCAGCTCGAGCGGGAGTCTGTACAATGAGCAGTTCTTC